This TCR beta chain was identified in a study of blood T cells in healthy people across ages. The CDR3 runs 14 residues. V was pared by 4 bases and J by 4 bases, with 11 bases between. Alongside a J-beta primer mix, a sample-barcoded 5' primer served in a second PCR lasting roughly 7 to 11 cycles. In TCRdb, the 5' RACE reads were re-called with MiXCR into one record per CDR3 protein. The sample contains about 720,000 distinct CDR3 sequences, about a fifth of which appear only once. The source is an older man in good health. The sample comprised blood. The chain uses TRBV12-3 or TRBV12-4 and TRBJ2-1; D not certain. Here the CDR3 reads CASSSAAPYNEQFF. CDR3 nucleotides: TGTGCCAGCAGTTCCGCGGCACCATACAATGAGCAGTTCTTC.